Here is one T cell receptor (beta chain) with its context. The source of the sample is a study of blood T cell repertoires in COVID-19. Study context: The samples span acute and convalescent COVID-19 from the United States, Italy and Spain. Sources were T cells, B-cell-depleted T cells, or PBMCs; the material itself was cDNA or gDNA.

Authors' analysis steps: Estimated nucleated cell counts came from reference gene primer amplification. Assay: immunoSEQ multiplex PCR; the TCRdb copy retains only in-frame clones and omits some. The V and J calls and the clone size are those of that table, but D and trimming were determined from the DNA. The sample lists about 160,000 clones; about three quarters were seen once. Trimming removed 4 bases from V and 5 bases from J; junction bases left unmatched: 8. The CDR3 is made up of 16 amino acids. Germline CDR1 LGHDT, CDR2 YNNKEL (reference sequence). The clonotype originates from a man between 70 and 80 years old with acute or convalescent COVID-19. V gene TRBV3-1 (or the pseudogene TRBV3-2) combines with J gene TRBJ2-3, with 11 nucleotides matching TRBD2. The source material was peripheral blood. CDR3: CASSLLAGGPRDTQYF. Here the CDR3 DNA reads TGTGCCAGCAGCCTTTTAGCGGGGGGGCCGAGAGATACGCAGTATTTT.